The sample holds many counts of the clone carrying this T cell receptor (beta chain). In this cohort's terms, stable hyperthyroidism meant no ophthalmopathy by 18 months of follow-up. Aged 18 to 65, hyperthyroidism patients had been newly diagnosed, with under 2 months' duration. RNA transcripts were the template, and TCR beta CDR3 regions were amplified from them. The library came from an HTBI-primed first-round RT-PCR and a second-round multiplex PCR. TCRdb called the multiplex PCR reads again in MiXCR, with one record for every CDR3 protein. The sample has about 380,000 distinct CDR3 sequences, roughly 15% seen once. These data are taken from a study of Graves' ophthalmopathy and Graves' hyperthyroidism. Deletions cut 2 bases from V and 3 bases from J, with 12 bases between. CDR3 length: 15 residues. Germline CDR1 and CDR2: SGHRS and YFSETQ.

Sequenced material: peripheral blood. The rearrangement links TRBV5-1 to TRBJ1-3; D is perhaps TRBD1 (5 bases). This clonotype was obtained from a woman under 30 with stable Graves' hyperthyroidism. The CDR3 reads CASSLTGWDGNTIYF. CDR3 coding DNA: TGCGCCAGCAGCTTAACAGGATGGGATGGAAACACCATATATTTT.